This T cell receptor (beta chain) stems from a study of blood T cell repertoires in COVID-19. This clone was seen once. The protocol was immunoSEQ multiplex PCR, while the TCRdb copy is restricted to in-frame clones and leaves out a portion. The profile shows some 100,000 clones, about 79% of them singletons. The CDR3 has 15 residues. Germline V gene data show CDR1 as SGHRS and CDR2 as YFSETQ. V dropped 1 base and J dropped 1 base, with 8 bases sitting between them. Material for sequencing was peripheral blood. The TCR originated in an elderly woman with active or convalescent COVID-19. V gene TRBV5-1 combines with J gene TRBJ2-2; TRBD2 might be the D (5 bases). The CDR3: CASSLSGVNTGELFF. The CDR3 bases are TGCGCCAGCAGCTTGAGCGGAGTGAACACCGGGGAGCTGTTTTTT.